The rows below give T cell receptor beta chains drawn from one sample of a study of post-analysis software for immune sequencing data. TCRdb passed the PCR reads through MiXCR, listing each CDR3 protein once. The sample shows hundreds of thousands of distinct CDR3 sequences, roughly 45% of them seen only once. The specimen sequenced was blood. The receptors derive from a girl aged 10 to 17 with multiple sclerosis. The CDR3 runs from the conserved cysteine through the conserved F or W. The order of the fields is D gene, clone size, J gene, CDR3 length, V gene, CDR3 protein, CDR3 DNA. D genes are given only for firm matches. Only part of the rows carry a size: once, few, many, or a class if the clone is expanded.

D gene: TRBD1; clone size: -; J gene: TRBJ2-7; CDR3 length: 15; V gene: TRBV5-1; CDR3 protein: CASSQGQGYVYEQYF; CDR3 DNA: TGCGCCAGCAGCCAGGGACAGGGCTATGTCTACGAGCAGTACTTC
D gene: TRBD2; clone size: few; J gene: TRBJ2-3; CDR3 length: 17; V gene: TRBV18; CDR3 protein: CASSPTGTSGTTDTQYF; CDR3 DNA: TGTGCCAGCTCACCGACCGGGACTAGCGGAACCACAGATACGCAGTATTTT
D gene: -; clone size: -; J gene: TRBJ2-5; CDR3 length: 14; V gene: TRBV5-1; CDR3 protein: CASSLPGAWETQYF; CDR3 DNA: TGCGCCAGCAGCCTCCCGGGGGCTTGGGAGACCCAGTACTTC
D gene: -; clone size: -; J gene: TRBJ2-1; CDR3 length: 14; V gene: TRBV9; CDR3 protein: CASSAGLGDNEQFF; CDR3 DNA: TGTGCCAGCAGCGCCGGACTCGGGGACAATGAGCAGTTCTTC
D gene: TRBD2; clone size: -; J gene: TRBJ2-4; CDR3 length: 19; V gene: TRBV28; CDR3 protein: CASSFASGPGELAKNIQYF; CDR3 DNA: TGTGCCAGCAGTTTTGCTAGCGGGCCGGGAGAACTAGCCAAAAACATTCAGTACTTC
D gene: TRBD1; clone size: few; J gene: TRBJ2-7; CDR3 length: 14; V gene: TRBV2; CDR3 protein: CASSPLGQGVEQYF; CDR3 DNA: TGTGCCAGCAGTCCCCTTGGACAGGGCGTCGAGCAGTACTTC
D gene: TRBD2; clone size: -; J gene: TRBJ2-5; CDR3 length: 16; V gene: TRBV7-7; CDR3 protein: CASSRGLAGVAETQYF; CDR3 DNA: TGTGCTAGCAGCCGCGGACTAGCGGGAGTCGCAGAGACCCAGTACTTC
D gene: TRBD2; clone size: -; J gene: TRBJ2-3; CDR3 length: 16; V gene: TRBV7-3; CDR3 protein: CASSLLAGGSTDTQYF; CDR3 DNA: TGTGCCAGCAGCTTACTAGCGGGAGGGAGCACAGATACGCAGTATTTT
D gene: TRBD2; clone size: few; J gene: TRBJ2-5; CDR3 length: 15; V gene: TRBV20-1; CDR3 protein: CSASRSAGGQETQYF; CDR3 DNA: TGCAGTGCTAGTAGGTCCGCGGGGGGCCAAGAGACCCAGTACTTC
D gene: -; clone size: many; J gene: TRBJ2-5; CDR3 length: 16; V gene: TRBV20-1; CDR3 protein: CSARENGGDYQETQYF; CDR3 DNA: TGCAGTGCTAGAGAAAACGGCGGGGACTACCAAGAGACCCAGTACTTC
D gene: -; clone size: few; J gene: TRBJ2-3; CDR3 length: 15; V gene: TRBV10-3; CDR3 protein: CAISDMTRSTDTQYF; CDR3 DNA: TGTGCCATCAGTGATATGACTCGGAGCACAGATACGCAGTATTTT
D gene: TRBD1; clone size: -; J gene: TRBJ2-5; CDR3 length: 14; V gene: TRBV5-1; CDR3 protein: CASSVPGGQETQYF; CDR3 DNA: TGCGCCAGCAGCGTACCAGGGGGCCAAGAGACCCAGTACTTC
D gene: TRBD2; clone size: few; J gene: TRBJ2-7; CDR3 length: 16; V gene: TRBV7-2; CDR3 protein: CASSLGGSGGTYEQYF; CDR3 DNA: TGTGCCAGCAGCTTAGGTGGTAGCGGGGGAACCTACGAGCAGTACTTC
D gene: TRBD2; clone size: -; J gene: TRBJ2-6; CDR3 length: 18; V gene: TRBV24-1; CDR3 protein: CATSDGTSAPWGANVLTF; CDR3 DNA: TGTGCCACCAGTGATGGGACTAGCGCGCCTTGGGGGGCCAACGTCCTGACTTTC
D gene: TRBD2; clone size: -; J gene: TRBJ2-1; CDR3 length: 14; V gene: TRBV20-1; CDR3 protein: CSAPGLAGAREQFF; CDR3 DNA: TGCAGTGCTCCGGGACTAGCGGGAGCCCGTGAGCAGTTCTTC
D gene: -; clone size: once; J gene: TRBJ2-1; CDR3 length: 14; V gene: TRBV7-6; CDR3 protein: CASSLGGGINEQFF; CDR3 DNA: TGTGCCAGCAGCTTAGGTGGGGGGATCAATGAGCAGTTCTTC
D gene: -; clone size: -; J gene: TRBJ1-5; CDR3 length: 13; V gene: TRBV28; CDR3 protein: CATRDSINQPQHF; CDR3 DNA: TGTGCCACCCGGGACTCCATAAATCAGCCCCAGCATTTT
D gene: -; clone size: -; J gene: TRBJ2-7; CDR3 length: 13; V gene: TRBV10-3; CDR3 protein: CAISEGTHYEQYF; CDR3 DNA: TGTGCCATCAGTGAAGGGACTCATTACGAGCAGTACTTC
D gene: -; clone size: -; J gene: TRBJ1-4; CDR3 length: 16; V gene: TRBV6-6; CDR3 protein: CASSYSMGFANEKLFF; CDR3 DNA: TGTGCCAGCAGTTACTCGATGGGGTTTGCTAATGAAAAACTGTTTTTT
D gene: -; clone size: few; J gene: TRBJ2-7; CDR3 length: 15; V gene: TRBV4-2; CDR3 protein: CASSQEGRRDHEQYF; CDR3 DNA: TGTGCCAGCAGCCAAGAGGGTCGACGAGACCACGAGCAGTACTTC
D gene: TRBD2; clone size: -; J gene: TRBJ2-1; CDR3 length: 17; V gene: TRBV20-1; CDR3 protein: CSARGTSGRIAYNEQFF; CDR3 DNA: TGCAGTGCCCGGGGGACTAGCGGGAGAATAGCATACAATGAGCAGTTCTTC
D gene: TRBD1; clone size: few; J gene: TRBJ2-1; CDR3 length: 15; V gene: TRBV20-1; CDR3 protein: CSARRQGGSYNEQFF; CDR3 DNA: TGCAGTGCTAGAAGACAGGGTGGGTCCTACAATGAGCAGTTCTTC
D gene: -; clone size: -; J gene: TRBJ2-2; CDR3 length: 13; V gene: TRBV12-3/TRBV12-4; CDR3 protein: CASSLGARGELFF; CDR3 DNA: TGTGCCAGCAGTTTAGGAGCTAGAGGGGAGCTGTTTTTT
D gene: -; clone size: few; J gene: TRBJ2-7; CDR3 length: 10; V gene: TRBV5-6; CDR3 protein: CASSATPQYF; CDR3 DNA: TGTGCCAGCAGCGCAACACCTCAGTACTTC
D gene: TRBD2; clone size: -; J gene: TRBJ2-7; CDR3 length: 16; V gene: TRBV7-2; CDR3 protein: CASSIAPSGGGYEQYF; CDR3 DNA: TGTGCCAGCAGCATTGCGCCTAGCGGGGGGGGCTACGAGCAGTACTTC
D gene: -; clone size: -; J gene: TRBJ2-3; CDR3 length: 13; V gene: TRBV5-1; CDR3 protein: CASSSPDGPTQYF; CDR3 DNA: TGCGCCAGCAGCAGCCCGGACGGTCCAACGCAGTATTTT
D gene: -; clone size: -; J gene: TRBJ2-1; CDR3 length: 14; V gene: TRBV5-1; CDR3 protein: CASSFGASLDEQFF; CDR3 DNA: TGCGCCAGCAGCTTCGGGGCATCTTTGGATGAGCAGTTCTTC
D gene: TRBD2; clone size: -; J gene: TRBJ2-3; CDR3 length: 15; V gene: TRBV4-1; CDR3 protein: CASSQDSGSPDTQYF; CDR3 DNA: TGCGCCAGCAGCCAAGATAGCGGGAGTCCAGATACGCAGTATTTT
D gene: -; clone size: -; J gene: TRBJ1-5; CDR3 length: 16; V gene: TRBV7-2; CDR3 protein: CASSLEAIGANQPQHF; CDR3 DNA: TGTGCCAGCAGCTTAGAAGCTATCGGGGCTAATCAGCCCCAGCATTTT
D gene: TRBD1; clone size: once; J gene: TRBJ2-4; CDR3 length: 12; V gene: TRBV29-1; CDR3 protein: CSARGDRYEQDF; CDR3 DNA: TGCAGCGCCCGCGGGGACAGGTACGAGCAGGACTTC
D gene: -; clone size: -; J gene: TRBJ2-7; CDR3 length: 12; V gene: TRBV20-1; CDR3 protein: CSATDFSYEQYF; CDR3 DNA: TGCAGTGCCACCGACTTCTCCTACGAGCAGTACTTC
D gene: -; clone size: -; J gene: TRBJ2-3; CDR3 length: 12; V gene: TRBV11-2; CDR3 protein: CASSSSLDTQYF; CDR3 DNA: TGTGCCAGCAGCTCGTCATTGGATACGCAGTATTTT
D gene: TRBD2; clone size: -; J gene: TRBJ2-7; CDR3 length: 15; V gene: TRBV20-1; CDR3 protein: CSASLDGGGSYEQYF; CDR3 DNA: TGCAGTGCTAGTTTGGACGGGGGAGGGTCCTACGAGCAGTACTTC
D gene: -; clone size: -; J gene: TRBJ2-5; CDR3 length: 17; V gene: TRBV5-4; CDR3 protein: CASSTNLQGAYGETQYF; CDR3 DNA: TGTGCCAGCAGTACTAACCTTCAAGGGGCGTACGGAGAGACCCAGTACTTC
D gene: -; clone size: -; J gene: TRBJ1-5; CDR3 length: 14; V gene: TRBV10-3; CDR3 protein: CAISVDFSNQPQHF; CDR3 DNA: TGTGCCATCAGTGTAGACTTTAGCAATCAGCCCCAGCATTTT
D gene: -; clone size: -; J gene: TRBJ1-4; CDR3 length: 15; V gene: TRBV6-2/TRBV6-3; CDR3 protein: CASAPHGQSNEKLFF; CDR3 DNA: TGTGCCAGCGCGCCCCACGGACAGTCTAATGAAAAACTGTTTTTT
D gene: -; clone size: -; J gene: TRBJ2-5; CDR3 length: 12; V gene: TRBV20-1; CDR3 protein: CSASRGEETQYF; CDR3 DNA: TGCAGTGCTAGTAGGGGGGAAGAGACCCAGTACTTC
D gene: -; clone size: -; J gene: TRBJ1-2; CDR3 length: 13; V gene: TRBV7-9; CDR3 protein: CASSAYRDYGYTF; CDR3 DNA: TGTGCCAGCAGCGCTTACAGGGACTATGGCTACACCTTC
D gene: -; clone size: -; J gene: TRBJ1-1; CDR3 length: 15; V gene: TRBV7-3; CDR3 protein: CASSLTPGRNTEAFF; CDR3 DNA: TGTGCCAGCAGCTTAACTCCCGGCAGGAACACTGAAGCTTTCTTT
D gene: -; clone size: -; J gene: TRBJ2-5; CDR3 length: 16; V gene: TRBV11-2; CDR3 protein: CASSLTRRSLPETQYF; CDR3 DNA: TGTGCCAGCAGCTTAACCCGGAGAAGCTTACCAGAGACCCAGTACTTC
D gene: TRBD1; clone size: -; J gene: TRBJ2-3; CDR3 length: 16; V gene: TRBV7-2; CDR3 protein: CASSSHRGEGTDTQYF; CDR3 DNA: TGTGCCAGCAGCTCCCACAGGGGGGAGGGCACAGATACGCAGTATTTT
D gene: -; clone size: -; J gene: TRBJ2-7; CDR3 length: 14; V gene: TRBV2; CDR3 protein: CASSVRTGFYEQYF; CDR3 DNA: TGTGCCAGCAGTGTACGGACCGGGTTTTACGAGCAGTACTTC
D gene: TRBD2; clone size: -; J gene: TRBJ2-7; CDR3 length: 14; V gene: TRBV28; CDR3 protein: CASRQKLAGGEQYF; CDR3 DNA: TGTGCCAGCAGACAAAAACTAGCGGGAGGGGAGCAGTACTTC
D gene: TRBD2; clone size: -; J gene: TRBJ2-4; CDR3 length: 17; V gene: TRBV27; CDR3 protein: CASTPRNAGLAENIQYF; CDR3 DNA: TGTGCCAGCACCCCCAGGAATGCGGGACTAGCGGAAAACATTCAGTACTTC
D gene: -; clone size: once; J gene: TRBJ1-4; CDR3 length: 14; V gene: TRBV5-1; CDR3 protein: CASSPSMGPGKLFF; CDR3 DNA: TGCGCCAGCAGCCCCTCTATGGGACCGGGAAAACTGTTTTTT
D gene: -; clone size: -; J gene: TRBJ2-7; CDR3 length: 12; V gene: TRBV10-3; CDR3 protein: CATEGSTYEQYF; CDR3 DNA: TGTGCCACAGAGGGTTCTACCTACGAGCAGTACTTC
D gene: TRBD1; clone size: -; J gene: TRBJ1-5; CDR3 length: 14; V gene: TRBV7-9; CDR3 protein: CASSQTGNNQPQHF; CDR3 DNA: TGTGCCAGCAGCCAGACAGGGAACAATCAGCCCCAGCATTTT
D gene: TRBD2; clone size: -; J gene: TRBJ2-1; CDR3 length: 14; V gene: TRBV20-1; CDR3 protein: CSASTSGRDNEQFF; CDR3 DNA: TGCAGTGCTTCGACTAGCGGGAGGGACAATGAGCAGTTCTTC
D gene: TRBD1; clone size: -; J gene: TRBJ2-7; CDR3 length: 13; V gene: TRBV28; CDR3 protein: CASGRQGAYEQYF; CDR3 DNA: TGTGCCAGCGGACGACAGGGGGCCTACGAGCAGTACTTC
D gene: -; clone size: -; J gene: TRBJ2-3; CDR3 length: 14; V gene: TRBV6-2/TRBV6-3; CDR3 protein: CASSYSTPTDTQYF; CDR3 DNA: TGTGCCAGCAGTTACTCGACACCCACAGATACGCAGTATTTT
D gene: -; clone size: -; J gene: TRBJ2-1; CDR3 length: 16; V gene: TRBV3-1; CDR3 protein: CASSQVRGRLYNEQFF; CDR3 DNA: TGTGCCAGCAGCCAAGTTCGTGGGAGGCTATACAATGAGCAGTTCTTC